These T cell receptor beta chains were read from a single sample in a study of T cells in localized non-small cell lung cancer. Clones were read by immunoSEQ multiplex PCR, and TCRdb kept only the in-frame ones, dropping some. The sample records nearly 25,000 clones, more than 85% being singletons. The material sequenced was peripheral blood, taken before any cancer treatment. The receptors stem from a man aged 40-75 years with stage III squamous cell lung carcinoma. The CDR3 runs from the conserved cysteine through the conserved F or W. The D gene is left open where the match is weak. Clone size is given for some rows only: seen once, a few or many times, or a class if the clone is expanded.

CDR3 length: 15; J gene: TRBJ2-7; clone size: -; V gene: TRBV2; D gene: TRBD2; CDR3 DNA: TGTGCCAGCAGTGAAGCTAGCGGGAGTGTCGACGAGCAGTACTTC; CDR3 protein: CASSEASGSVDEQYF
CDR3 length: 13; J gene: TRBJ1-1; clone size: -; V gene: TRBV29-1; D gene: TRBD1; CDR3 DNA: TGCAGCGTCGGACAGGGGGCGCGGACTGAAGCTTTCTTT; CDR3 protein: CSVGQGARTEAFF
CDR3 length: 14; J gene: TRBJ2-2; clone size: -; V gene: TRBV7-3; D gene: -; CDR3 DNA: TGTGCCAGCACCCAGACTGTGAACACCGGGGAGCTGTTTTTT; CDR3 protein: CASTQTVNTGELFF
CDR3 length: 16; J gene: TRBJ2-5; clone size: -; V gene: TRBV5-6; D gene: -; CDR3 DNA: TGTGCCAGCAGCACCTATCTAGCTCGGCTCGGGGAGACCCAGTACTTC; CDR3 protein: CASSTYLARLGETQYF
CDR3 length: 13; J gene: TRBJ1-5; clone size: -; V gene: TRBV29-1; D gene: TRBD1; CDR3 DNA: TGCAGCGTTGGTGGACAGGGCAATCAGCCCCAGCATTTT; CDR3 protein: CSVGGQGNQPQHF
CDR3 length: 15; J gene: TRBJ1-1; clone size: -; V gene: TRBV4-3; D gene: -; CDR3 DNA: TGCGCCAGCAGCCAAGGGACATTCATGAACACTGAAGCTTTCTTT; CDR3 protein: CASSQGTFMNTEAFF
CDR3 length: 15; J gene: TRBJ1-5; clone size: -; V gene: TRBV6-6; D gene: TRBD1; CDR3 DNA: TGTGCCAGCAGTGGAGGGACAGGGAGACATCAGCCCCAGCATTTT; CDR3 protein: CASSGGTGRHQPQHF
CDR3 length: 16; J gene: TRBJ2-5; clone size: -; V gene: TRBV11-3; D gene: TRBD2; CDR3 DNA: TGTGCCAGCAGCTTAGGAACTAGCGGGAACCAAGAGACCCAGTACTTC; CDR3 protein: CASSLGTSGNQETQYF
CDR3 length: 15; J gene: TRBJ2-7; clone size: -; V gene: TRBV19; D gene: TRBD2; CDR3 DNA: TGTGCCAGTAGAATACATGGACTAGCGGGAGTCGAGCAGTACTTC; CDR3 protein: CASRIHGLAGVEQYF
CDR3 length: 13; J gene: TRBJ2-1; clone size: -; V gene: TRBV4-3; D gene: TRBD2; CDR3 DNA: TGCGCCAGCAGCCAAGATACGCTAGCGGGTGAGGTCTTC; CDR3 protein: CASSQDTLAGEVF
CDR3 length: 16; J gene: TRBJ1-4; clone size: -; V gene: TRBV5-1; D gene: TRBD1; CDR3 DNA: TGCGCCAGCAGCTCATCACAGGGGTTTATTGGTGAAAAACTGTTTTTT; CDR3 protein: CASSSSQGFIGEKLFF
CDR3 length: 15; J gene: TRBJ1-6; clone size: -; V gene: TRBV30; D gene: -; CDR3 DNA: TGTGCCTGGAGTGCGACCGGGACACTTAATTCGCCCCTCCACTTT; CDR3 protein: CAWSATGTLNSPLHF
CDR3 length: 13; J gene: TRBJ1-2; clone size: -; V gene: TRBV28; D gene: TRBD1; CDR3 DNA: TGTGCCAGCACCGGGACAGGGAACTATGGCTACACCTTC; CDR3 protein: CASTGTGNYGYTF
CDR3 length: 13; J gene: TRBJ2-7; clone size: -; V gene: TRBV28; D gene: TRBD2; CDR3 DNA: TGTGCCAGCAGGGTAGCGGGGGATCGCGAGCAGTACTTC; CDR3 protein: CASRVAGDREQYF
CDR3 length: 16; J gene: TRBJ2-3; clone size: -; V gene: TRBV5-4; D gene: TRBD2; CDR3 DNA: TGTGCCAGCAGCTTGAGACTAGCGGGAGGAGCAGATACGCAGTATTTT; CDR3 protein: CASSLRLAGGADTQYF
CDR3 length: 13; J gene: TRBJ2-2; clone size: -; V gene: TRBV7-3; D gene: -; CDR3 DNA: TGTGCCAGCAGCTTAATGTACACCGGGGAGCTGTTTTTT; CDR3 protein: CASSLMYTGELFF
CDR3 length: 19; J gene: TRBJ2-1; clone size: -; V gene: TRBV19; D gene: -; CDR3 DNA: TGTGCCAGTAGTATAGGCCCCCTGAGAGGACGGCGACTGACAATGAAGCAGTTCTTC; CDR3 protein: CASSIGPLRGRRLTMKQFF
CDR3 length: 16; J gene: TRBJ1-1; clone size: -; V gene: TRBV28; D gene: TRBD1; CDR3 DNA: TGTGCCAGCAGTAAAAGGACAGGGGGCGCTTACACTGAAGCTTTCTTT; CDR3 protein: CASSKRTGGAYTEAFF
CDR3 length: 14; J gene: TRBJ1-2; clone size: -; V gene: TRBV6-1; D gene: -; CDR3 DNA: TGTGCCAGCAGTGAACGGGCTCCAGTTGTTGGCTACACCTTC; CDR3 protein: CASSERAPVVGYTF
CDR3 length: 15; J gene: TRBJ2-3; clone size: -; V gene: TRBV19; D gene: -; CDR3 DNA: TGTGCCAGTAGTATTGAGGGCTCGAGAGTAGATACGCAGTATTTT; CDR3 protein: CASSIEGSRVDTQYF
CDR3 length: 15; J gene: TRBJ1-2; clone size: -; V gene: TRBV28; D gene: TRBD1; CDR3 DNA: TGTGCCAGCAGTTTCCCCGGACAGGGGAACTATGGCTACACCTTC; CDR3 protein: CASSFPGQGNYGYTF
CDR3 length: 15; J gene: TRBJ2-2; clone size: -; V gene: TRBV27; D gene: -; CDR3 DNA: TGTGCCAGCAGTTTCTATCCCAGGGGAAGCGGGGAGCTGTTTTTT; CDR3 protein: CASSFYPRGSGELFF
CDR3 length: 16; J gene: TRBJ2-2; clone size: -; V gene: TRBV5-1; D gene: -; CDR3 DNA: TGCGCCAGCACCCCCGGACGGACTCCGAACACCGGGGAGCTGTTTTTT; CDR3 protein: CASTPGRTPNTGELFF
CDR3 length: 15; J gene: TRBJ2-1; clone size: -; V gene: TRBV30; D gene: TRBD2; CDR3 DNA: TGTGCCTGGGTACCGGGACTAGCGGGACTAAATGAGCAGTTCTTC; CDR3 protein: CAWVPGLAGLNEQFF
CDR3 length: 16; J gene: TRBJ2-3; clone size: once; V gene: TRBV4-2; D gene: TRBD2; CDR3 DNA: TGTGCCAGCAGCCAAGGGGCCCTAGCGGGAGGTGATACGCAGTATTTT; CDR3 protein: CASSQGALAGGDTQYF
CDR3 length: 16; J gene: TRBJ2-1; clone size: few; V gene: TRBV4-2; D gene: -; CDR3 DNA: TGTGCCAGCAGCCAAGATAAGGAAGGTCTATACAATGAGCAGTTCTTC; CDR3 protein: CASSQDKEGLYNEQFF
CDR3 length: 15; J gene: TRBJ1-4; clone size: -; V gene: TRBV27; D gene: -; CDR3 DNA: TGTGCCAGCAGTTTAATGCAGGGCTGGGGTGAAAAACTGTTTTTT; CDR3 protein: CASSLMQGWGEKLFF
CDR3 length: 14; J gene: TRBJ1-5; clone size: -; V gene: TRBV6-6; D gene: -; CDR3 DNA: TGTGCCAGCAGTTACTTAAATGGCAATCAGCCCCAGCATTTT; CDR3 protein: CASSYLNGNQPQHF
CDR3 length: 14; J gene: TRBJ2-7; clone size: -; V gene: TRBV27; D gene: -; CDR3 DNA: TGTGCCAGCAGTTTAAACGCGGGGTTCCTCGAGCAGTACTTC; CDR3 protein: CASSLNAGFLEQYF
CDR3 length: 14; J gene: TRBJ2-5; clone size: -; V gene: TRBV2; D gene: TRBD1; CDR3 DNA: TGTGCCAGCAGTGCGGACAGGGGGCGAGAGACCCAGTACTTC; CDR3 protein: CASSADRGRETQYF
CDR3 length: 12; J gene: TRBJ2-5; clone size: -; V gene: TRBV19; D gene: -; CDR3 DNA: TGTGCCAGTAGTCCAAATGAAGAGACCCAGTACTTC; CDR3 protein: CASSPNEETQYF
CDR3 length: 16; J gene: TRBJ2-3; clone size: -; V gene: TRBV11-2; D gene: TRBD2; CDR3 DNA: TGTGCCAGCAGCGTCGGGACTAGCGGGGGCGCAGCTCCGCAGTATTTT; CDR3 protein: CASSVGTSGGAAPQYF
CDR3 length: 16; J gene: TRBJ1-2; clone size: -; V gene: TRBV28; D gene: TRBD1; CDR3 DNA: TGTGCCAGCACTACGGGACAGGGGGCGGATCTGTATGGCTACACCTTC; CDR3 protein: CASTTGQGADLYGYTF
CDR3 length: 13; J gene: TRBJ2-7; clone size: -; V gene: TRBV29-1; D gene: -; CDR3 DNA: TGCAGCGCGACAGCAGGGCTGGGCTACGAGCAGTACTTC; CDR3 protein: CSATAGLGYEQYF
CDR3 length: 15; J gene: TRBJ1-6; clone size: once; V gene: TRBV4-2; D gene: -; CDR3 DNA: TGTGCCAGCAGCCAAGGAGGGCAACGGGATTCACCCCTCCACTTT; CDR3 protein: CASSQGGQRDSPLHF
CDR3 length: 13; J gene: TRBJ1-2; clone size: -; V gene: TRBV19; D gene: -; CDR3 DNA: TGTGCCAGTAGTATCGGGGGGCCATACGGCTACACCTTC; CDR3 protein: CASSIGGPYGYTF
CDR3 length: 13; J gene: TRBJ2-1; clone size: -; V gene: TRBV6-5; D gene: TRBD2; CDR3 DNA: TGTGCCAGCAGGGGAGGGGCGGACAATGAGCAGTTCTTC; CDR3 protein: CASRGGADNEQFF
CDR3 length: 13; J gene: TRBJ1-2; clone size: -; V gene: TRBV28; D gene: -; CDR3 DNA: TGTGCCAGCACCTATCAGGGCGCCTATGGCTACACCTTC; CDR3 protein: CASTYQGAYGYTF
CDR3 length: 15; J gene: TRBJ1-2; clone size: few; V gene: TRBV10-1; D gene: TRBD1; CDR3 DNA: TGCGCCAGCAGGTTCCGGGACAGATTTAACTATGGCTACACCTTC; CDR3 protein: CASRFRDRFNYGYTF
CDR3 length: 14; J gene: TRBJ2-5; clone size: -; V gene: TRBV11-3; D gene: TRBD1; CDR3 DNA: TGTGCCAGCAGCAGGACAGGGGGAAAGGAGACCCAGTACTTC; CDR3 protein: CASSRTGGKETQYF
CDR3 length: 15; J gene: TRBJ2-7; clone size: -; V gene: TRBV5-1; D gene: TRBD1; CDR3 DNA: TGCGCCAGCAGACCAACACCGACAGGGCCGGACGAGCAGTACTTC; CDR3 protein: CASRPTPTGPDEQYF
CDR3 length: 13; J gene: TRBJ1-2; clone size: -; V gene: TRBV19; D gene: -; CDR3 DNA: TGTGCCAGTAGTATAGCGGACATCTATGGCTACACCTTC; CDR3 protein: CASSIADIYGYTF
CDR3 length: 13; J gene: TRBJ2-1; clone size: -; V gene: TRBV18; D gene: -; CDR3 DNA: TGTGCCAGCTCATCAAACGGGGGTAATGAGCAGTTCTTC; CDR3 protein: CASSSNGGNEQFF
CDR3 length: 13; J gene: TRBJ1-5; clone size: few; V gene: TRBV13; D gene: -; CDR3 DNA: TGTGCCAGCAGCCCCGCCCCCGGAGAGCCCCAGCATTTT; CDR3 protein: CASSPAPGEPQHF
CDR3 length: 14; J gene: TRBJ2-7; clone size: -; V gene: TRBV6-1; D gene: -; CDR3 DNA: TGTGCCAGCAGTGGGATAGGAGTGGGCTACGAGCAGTACTTC; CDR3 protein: CASSGIGVGYEQYF
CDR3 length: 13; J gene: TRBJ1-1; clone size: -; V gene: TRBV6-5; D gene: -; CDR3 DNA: TGTGCCAGCACTAAAGGGGCGAACACTGAAGCTTTCTTT; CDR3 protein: CASTKGANTEAFF
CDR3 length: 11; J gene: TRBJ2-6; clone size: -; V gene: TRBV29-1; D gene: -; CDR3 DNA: TGCAGCGTCCTTGGGGCCAACGTCCTGACTTTC; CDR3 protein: CSVLGANVLTF
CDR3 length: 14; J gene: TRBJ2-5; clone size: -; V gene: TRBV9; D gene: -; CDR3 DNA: TGTGCCAGCAGAAAGGGGATTGGCTTAGAGACCCAGTACTTC; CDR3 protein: CASRKGIGLETQYF
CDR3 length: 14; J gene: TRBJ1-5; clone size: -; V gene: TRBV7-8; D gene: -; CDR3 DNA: TGTGCCAGCAGCCCGAGGACAGAGAATCAGCCCCAGCATTTT; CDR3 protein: CASSPRTENQPQHF